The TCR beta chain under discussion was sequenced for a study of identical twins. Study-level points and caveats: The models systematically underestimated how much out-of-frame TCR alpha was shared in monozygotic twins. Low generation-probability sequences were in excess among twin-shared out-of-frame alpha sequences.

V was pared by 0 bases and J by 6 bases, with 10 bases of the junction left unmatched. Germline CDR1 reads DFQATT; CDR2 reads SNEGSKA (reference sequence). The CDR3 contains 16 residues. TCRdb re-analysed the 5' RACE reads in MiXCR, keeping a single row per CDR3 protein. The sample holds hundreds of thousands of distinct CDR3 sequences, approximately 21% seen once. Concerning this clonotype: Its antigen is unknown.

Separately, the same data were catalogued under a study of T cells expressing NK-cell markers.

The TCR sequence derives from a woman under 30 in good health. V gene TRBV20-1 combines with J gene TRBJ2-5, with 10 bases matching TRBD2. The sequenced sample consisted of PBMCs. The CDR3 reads CSARDSGRRPLKTQYF. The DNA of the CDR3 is TGCAGTGCTAGAGATAGCGGGAGGCGCCCTTTGAAGACCCAGTACTTC.